The rows below give T cell receptor beta chains drawn from one sample of a study of cytomegalovirus exposure and HLA in healthy donors. The protocol was immunoSEQ multiplex PCR, while the TCRdb copy is restricted to in-frame clones and leaves out a portion. The sample carries 200,000 or so clones, about four fifths recorded once. The source material was PBMCs. These receptors were collected from a boy aged 5-17 years in good health and CMV-seronegative. CDR3s leave out the opening cysteine and the closing phenylalanine or tryptophan.

V gene	J gene	CDR3 protein
TRBV7-8	TRBJ2-7	ASSLARVFYEQY
TRBV4-3	TRBJ2-2	ASSQAPLAGVTGELF
TRBV7-9	TRBJ2-5	ASSGDRTERGDLQETQY
TRBV19	TRBJ1-2	ASSGTGTNYGYT
TRBV29-1	TRBJ2-1	SVEVVLAGEAYNEQF
TRBV4-1	TRBJ2-7	ASSQPGQGYEQY
TRBV5-8	TRBJ1-2	ASTREAGFNYGYT
TRBV29-1	TRBJ2-7	SVEGQGRDEQY
TRBV6-6	TRBJ1-1	ASSAKAGGKF
TRBV7-6	TRBJ2-7	ASSRLAGVDYEQY
TRBV7-9	TRBJ2-7	ASSFKEQKSYEQY
TRBV25-1	TRBJ2-6	ASSDRGGVFGANVLT
TRBV11-3	TRBJ2-7	ASSPGLAGGEQY
TRBV13	TRBJ2-7	ASSLGLSGSYEQY
TRBV6-5	TRBJ1-2	ASSNQGLGGYGYT
TRBV9	TRBJ2-7	ASSVGGAGAQY
TRBV11-2	TRBJ2-1	ASSLILAGGPNEQF
TRBV27	TRBJ2-7	ASSSLLAGTTYEQY
TRBV5-4	TRBJ1-2	ASSTPGQAIGGYT
TRBV27	TRBJ2-2	ASRLRTSAFANTGELF
TRBV7-8	TRBJ1-1	ASSHGAVTEAF
TRBV5-4	TRBJ2-3	ASSPTSGRGYTDTQY
TRBV5-6	TRBJ2-3	ASRPTSGRPPSDTQY
TRBV5-1	TRBJ2-7	GERFEQY
TRBV27	TRBJ1-6	ASSLSGWGVRSPLH